Following are 29 T cell receptor beta chains from one sample sequenced in a study of blood T cell repertoires in COVID-19. Sequenced by immunoSEQ multiplex PCR; TCRdb stores in-frame clones only, minus some. This sample has 11,000 to 15,000 clones; 80% to 90% occur once, and the top ten carry less than 3.5%. Sequencing was performed on peripheral blood. The source of these receptors is a human donor in a cohort sampled during active COVID-19.

The chain employs TRBV4-1 and TRBJ2-6, with TRBD1 matching over 9 bases. Losses at the gene ends were 2 bases for V and 1 base for J; bases not matched to a gene: 9. This CDR3 comprises 19 residues. Germline V gene lookup returns CDR1 MGHRA and CDR2 YSYEKL. The CDR3 coding sequence is TGCGCCAGCAGCCAATTCCCACAGGGGGCGGGGTCTGGGGCCAACGTCCTGACTTTC. It yields the protein CASSQFPQGAGSGANVLTF.

The rearrangement joins TRBV6-4 to TRBJ1-6, with 7 bases identical to TRBD1. With V trimmed by 8 bases and J by 5 bases, 6 bases remained unmatched. Germline lookup yields CDR1 MRHNA and CDR2 SNTAGT. The CDR3 runs 14 residues. Here the CDR3 DNA reads TGTGCCAGCCAGAGGGACAGAGATAATTCACCCCTCCACTTT. Protein sequence: CASQRDRDNSPLHF.

The chain combines TRBV11-1 with TRBJ1-2; the D gene is possibly TRBD1 (5 bases). This CDR3 region has 15 residues. V gave up 5 bases and J gave up 8 bases, with 21 bases separating them. Germline V gene lookup returns CDR1 SGHAT and CDR2 FQDESV (reference sequence). CDR3 amino acids: CASSPEPQGSGGYTF. The CDR3 DNA sequence: TGTGCCAGCAGCCCCGAGCCCCAGGGTTCGGGCGGCTACACCTTC. The whole variable domain, filled in from reference TRBV11-1 and TRBJ1-2, reads EAEVAQSPRYKITEKSQAVAFWCDPISGHATLYWYRQILGQGPELLVQFQDESVVDDSQLPKDRFSAERLKGVDSTLKIQPAELGDSAMYLCASSPEPQGSGGYTFGSGTRLTVV.

With respect to this clone: Other DNA variants within this sample encode the same CDR3. The chain uses TRBV10-3 and TRBJ2-2, with D perhaps matching TRBD2 (6 bases). CDR1 ENHRY and CDR2 SYGVKD come from the germline V gene. CDR3 length: 16 residues. V gave up 5 bases and J gave up 2 bases, with 15 bases separating them. The CDR3 region is CAISLGLLLNTGELFF. The CDR3 nucleotides read TGTGCCATCAGTCTGGGACTCCTCCTTAACACCGGGGAGCTGTTTTTT.

J is TRBJ1-1 and V is TRBV3-1 (or the pseudogene TRBV3-2), with 8 nucleotides matching TRBD1. The CDR3 has 12 residues. The V segment lost 6 bases and the J segment 7 bases; nucleotides outside the gene matches: 4. Germline V gene data show CDR1 as LGHDT and CDR2 as YNNKEL (reference sequence). In nucleotides, the CDR3 is TGTGCCAGCAGTCGACAGGGGAGTGAAGCTTTCTTT. It encodes CASSRQGSEAFF.

This clone was counted only a few times. The same CDR3 is also encoded by other DNA sequences in this sample. The chain links TRBV13 to TRBJ1-2; D possibly corresponds to TRBD1 (6 bases). Between the trimmed V and J ends, which lost 1 base and 4 bases, there was a span of 10 bases. The CDR3 spans 14 residues. Per the germline V gene, CDR1 is PRHDT and CDR2 is FYEKMQ (reference sequence). The CDR3 nucleotides are TGTGCCAGCAGCTTAGAGGGGGGGAGCTATGGCTACACCTTC. Translated, it gives CASSLEGGSYGYTF. Combining the CDR3 with reference TRBV13 and TRBJ1-2 gives the whole variable domain AAGVIQSPRHLIKEKRETATLKCYPIPRHDTVYWYQQGPGQDPQFLISFYEKMQSDKGSIPDRFSAQQFSDYHSELNMSSLELGDSALYFCASSLEGGSYGYTFGSGTRLTVV.

The chain combines TRBV5-4 with TRBJ2-7; TRBD1 might be the D (6 bases). V was cut by 6 bases and J by 5 bases, with 18 bases left in between. CDR3 length: 14 amino acids. The germline V gene has CDR1 SGHNT and CDR2 YYREEE (reference sequence). For the CDR3, the DNA is TGTGCCAGCAAAGTGGACCAGGGGCGTAACGAGCAGTACTTC. It codes for CASKVDQGRNEQYF.

This clone appeared a single time. The chain employs TRBV28 and TRBJ2-5; 7 positions match TRBD2. CDR1 is MDHEN and CDR2 is SYDVKM in the germline V gene. CDR3 length equals 16 residues. Unmatched junction bases numbered 7, after V lost 2 bases and J lost 1 base. CDR3 nucleotide sequence: TGTGCCAGCAGTTTAGGCATTAGCGGGTTCCAAGAGACCCAGTACTTC. As protein: CASSLGISGFQETQYF.

This clone has only one observation. The chain recombines TRBV24-1 with TRBJ1-2, with 10 bases identical to TRBD1. The V and J ends lost 2 bases and 2 bases, in that order; junction bases with no gene match: 1. Germline V lookup: CDR1 KGHDR, CDR2 SFDVKD. The CDR3 extends over 15 amino acids. The CDR3 loop reads CATSDWDRGNYGYTF. CDR3 bases: TGTGCCACCAGTGATTGGGACAGGGGAAACTATGGCTACACCTTC.

The chain couples TRBV29-1 to TRBJ1-2; 9 bases agree with TRBD1. Per germline, CDR1 SQVTM and CDR2 ANQGSEA. This CDR3 is 12 amino acids long. Trimming took 6 bases from V and 8 from J; bases not matched to a gene: 7. The CDR3 sequence is CSVEQGAQGYTF. The CDR3 DNA follows: TGCAGCGTAGAACAGGGGGCGCAGGGCTACACCTTC.

The V gene is TRBV10-3, the J gene TRBJ1-3; D is ambiguous. The CDR3 runs 13 residues. V was clipped by 3 bases and J by 2 bases, with 5 bases between them. Looked up from germline, CDR1 is ENHRY and CDR2 is SYGVKD. This CDR3 is CAISDSAGNTIYF. In DNA, the CDR3 is TGTGCCATCAGTGACTCAGCTGGAAACACCATATATTTT.

This chain joins TRBV5-1 and TRBJ2-6, with 8 bases aligning to TRBD1. CDR3 length equals 15 residues. Germline values: CDR1 SGHRS, CDR2 YFSETQ. V shed 6 bases and J 3 bases; nucleotides not matched to a gene: 5. In DNA form, the CDR3 reads TGCGCCAGCATCCAGGGGGCAAGTGGGGCCAACGTCCTGACTTTC. Amino acid sequence: CASIQGASGANVLTF.

This clone was seen a few times. V gene TRBV5-1 combines with J gene TRBJ1-5; TRBD1 matches at 11 bases. Germline assignment: CDR1 SGHRS and CDR2 YFSETQ. V lost 0 bases, J lost 6 bases, and 5 bases stayed unmatched. The CDR3 is 16 residues long. The CDR3 loop reads CASSLGGQGAGQPQHF. In nucleotides, the CDR3 is TGCGCCAGCAGCTTGGGTGGACAGGGGGCTGGTCAGCCCCAGCATTTT.

The V gene is TRBV9, the J gene TRBJ1-4; D possibly corresponds to TRBD1 (5 bases). The CDR3 has 15 residues. The V end was cut by 1 base, the J end by 5 bases, with 12 bases between. The germline V gene has CDR1 SGDLS and CDR2 YYNGEE. The CDR3 sequence: CASSVLTGKNEKLFF. As DNA, the CDR3 is TGTGCCAGCAGCGTACTAACAGGAAAGAATGAAAAACTGTTTTTT.

This chain links TRBV7-3 with TRBJ2-1; 9 bases match TRBD1. With 2 bases clipped from V and 7 bases from J, the junction kept 3 bases outside the gene matches. The CDR3 consists of 14 residues. Germline CDR1 reads SGHTA; CDR2 reads FQGTGA. CDR3 nucleotide sequence: TGTGCCAGCAGCTTAGGGACAGGGTGGAATGAGCAGTTCTTC. It is translated as CASSLGTGWNEQFF.

The CDR3: CSVVLAGSTPQHF. CDR3 nucleotide sequence: TGCAGCGTTGTTTTGGCAGGAAGTACGCCCCAGCATTTT. The rearrangement uses TRBV29-1 and TRBJ1-5; D remains ambiguous. Germline values: CDR1 SQVTM, CDR2 ANQGSEA. This CDR3 comprises 13 residues. Trimming took off 4 bases at V and 9 bases at J, with 16 bases between the two ends.

The V gene is TRBV7-6, the J gene TRBJ2-1, with TRBD2 as a possible D gene (6 bases). This CDR3 is built from 16 residues. Trimming took off 2 bases at V and 1 base at J, with 12 bases between the two ends. Germline V lookup: CDR1 SGHVS, CDR2 FNYEAQ. CDR3 sequence (DNA): TGTGCCAGCAGCTTATACGGGAGTTCTTCCTACAATGAGCAGTTCTTC. It yields the protein CASSLYGSSSYNEQFF.

This chain links TRBV20-1 with TRBJ1-1, with D uncertain. Deletions cut 5 bases from V and 2 bases from J, with 6 bases between. This CDR3 region has 11 residues. Germline values: CDR1 DFQATT, CDR2 SNEGSKA (reference sequence). CDR3 loop: CSAARNTEAFF. CDR3 in DNA: TGCAGTGCTGCCAGAAACACTGAAGCTTTCTTT.

The CDR3: CASSPVSGELFF. CDR3 coding DNA: TGTGCCAGCAGCCCAGTCTCTGGGGAGCTGTTTTTT. V gene TRBV11-3 combines with J gene TRBJ2-2; no firm D call. Germline assignment: CDR1 SGHNT and CDR2 YENEEA. This CDR3 region has 12 residues. V dropped 5 bases and J dropped 8 bases, with 9 bases sitting between them.

The CDR3 DNA sequence: TGTGCCATCAGCCGGGACATTAACACTGAAGCTTTCTTT. It encodes CAISRDINTEAFF. This chain uses TRBV10-3 with TRBJ1-1; tentative D call: TRBD1 (6 bases). CDR3 length: 13 amino acids. In germline, CDR1 is ENHRY, CDR2 SYGVKD. Trimming stripped 6 bases from V and 2 bases from J, with 10 bases between.

The genes are TRBV5-6 and TRBJ1-1, with D maybe TRBD1 (6 bases). The V end was cut by 2 bases, the J end by 1 base, with 9 bases between. CDR3 length equals 14 residues. Germline CDR1 and CDR2: SGHDT and YYEEEE. CDR3 sequence (DNA): TGTGCCAGCAGCTTCGCGGACAGGAACACTGAAGCTTTCTTT. Protein sequence: CASSFADRNTEAFF.

The V gene is TRBV19, the J gene TRBJ2-5; 12 nucleotides line up with TRBD2. Looked up from germline, CDR1 is LNHDA and CDR2 is SQIVND (reference sequence). CDR3 length: 14 amino acids. The V gene end was trimmed by 5 bases and the J gene end by 5 bases; junction bases not matched to a gene: 3. The CDR3 bases are TGTGCCAGTAGTCCTAGCGGGGGGGATGAGACCCAGTACTTC. This codes for CASSPSGGDETQYF.

This clone was seen only once. The CDR3 region is CASSISSGGDIQYF. Written as DNA, the CDR3 is TGTGCCAGTAGTATCTCCTCAGGGGGAGACATTCAGTACTTC. This sequence joins TRBV19 and TRBJ2-4; TRBD1 agrees at 7 bases. The ends lost 3 bases at V and 8 bases at J; junction bases unmatched: 7. This CDR3 comprises 14 residues. Per germline, CDR1 LNHDA and CDR2 SQIVND (reference sequence).

The J gene is TRBJ2-7, the V gene TRBV21-1; TRBD1, as called in the table, went unchecked against the DNA. TRBV21-1 is marked as a pseudogene. The CDR3 has 16 amino acids. CDR3 amino acids: CASSKGTGGRYYEQYF. The CDR3 bases are TGTGCCAGCAGCAAAGGGACAGGGGGAAGGTACTACGAGCAGTACTTC.

V usage is TRBV2 and J usage is TRBJ2-1, with D perhaps TRBD2 (6 bases). This CDR3 region has 15 residues. Germline-derived CDR1 and CDR2 are SNHLY and FYNNEI. V lost 7 bases, J lost 0 bases, and 13 bases lay in between. Here the CDR3 reads CASTLRGPSYNEQFF. Written as DNA, the CDR3 is TGTGCCAGCACCCTGCGGGGCCCCTCCTACAATGAGCAGTTCTTC.

The rearrangement joins TRBV2 to TRBJ2-5; the D gene is possibly TRBD1 (6 bases). The length of the CDR3 is 13 residues. The germline V and J ends were trimmed by 6 bases and 4 bases, with 12 bases remaining between them. CDR1 SNHLY and CDR2 FYNNEI come from the germline V gene. CDR3 residues: CASRQGTGETQYF. The CDR3 nucleotides read TGTGCCAGCAGACAGGGAACGGGAGAGACCCAGTACTTC.

This chain links TRBV2 with TRBJ1-2; D unresolved. The CDR3 totals 11 residues. V dropped 8 bases and J dropped 5 bases, with 9 bases sitting between them. Germline CDR1 is SNHLY and CDR2 is FYNNEI. The CDR3, as DNA: TGTGCCAGCTGGACTGATTATGGCTACACCTTC. Its protein product is CASWTDYGYTF.

The genes are TRBV10-3 and TRBJ2-5; 7 nucleotides line up with TRBD1. The germline V gene encodes CDR1 ENHRY and CDR2 SYGVKD. Trimming at V came to 5 bases and at J to 3 bases, leaving 9 bases not matched to a gene. This CDR3 is built from 15 residues. CDR3 in DNA: TGTGCCATCAGTACCGCGACAGGGAACGAAGAGACCCAGTACTTC. It codes for CAISTATGNEETQYF.

J is TRBJ1-5 and V is TRBV28; TRBD1 matches 12 bases. The CDR3 length is 15 residues. Germline CDR1 and CDR2: MDHEN and SYDVKM. Losses at the gene ends were 6 bases for V and 7 bases for J; bases not matched to a gene: 7. CDR3 DNA: TGTGCCAGCAGCTCGGGACAGGGGGCAGGGCAGCCCCAGCATTTT. It is translated as CASSSGQGAGQPQHF.